These 27 T cell receptor beta chains came from one sample sequenced in a study of shared clonotypes between healthy human individuals. Libraries were prepared by immunoSEQ multiplex PCR; TCRdb keeps only in-frame clonotypes and omits some of them. Of a few million clones listed, 85% to 95% are singletons. What was sequenced was naive CD4+ T cells from PBMCs. Subset of the sample: CD45RA+ positively selected. These receptors all come from a man aged 18 to 30 in good health. Some clones in this sample may be carry-over from other donors' samples.

The chain recombines TRBV6-1 with TRBJ2-5; D ambiguous. V was pared by 7 bases and J by 2 bases, with 14 bases between. The germline V gene has CDR1 MNHNS and CDR2 SASEGT. This CDR3 spans 14 amino acids. Here the CDR3 DNA reads TGTGCCAGCACCCGGTTCGTGGGTCAAGAGACCCAGTACTTC. Protein: CASTRFVGQETQYF.

This chain uses TRBV27 with TRBJ2-2; the D gene is possibly TRBD1 (5 bases). The germline CDR1 and CDR2 sequences are MNHEY and SMNVEV (reference sequence). V lost 6 bases and J 2 bases, leaving 22 bases between the germline ends. The CDR3 sequence is 18 residues long. CDR3 coding DNA: TGTGCCAGCAGCCAAAGGATACGGGCCAGGGATAACACCGGGGAGCTGTTTTTT. Residues: CASSQRIRARDNTGELFF.

Here the CDR3 DNA reads TGTGCCAGCGGGCAGGGGGCGGGCTATGGCTACACCTTC. Its protein is CASGQGAGYGYTF. The chain recombines TRBV7-2 with TRBJ1-2, with 8 bases matching TRBD1. This CDR3 has 13 amino acids. Germline V CDR1 and CDR2: SGHTA, FQGNSA. J lost 4 bases, V lost 8 bases, and 6 bases had no gene match.

The chain recombines TRBV28 with TRBJ1-3; 7 nucleotides match TRBD1. The length of the CDR3 is 15 residues. From germline, CDR1 is MDHEN and CDR2 SYDVKM. Germline trimming cut 8 bases from V and 4 bases from J; bases unmatched to any gene: 11. CDR3 sequence: CASGRATGLGNTIYF. The CDR3 nucleotides read TGTGCCAGCGGCCGGGCGACAGGGCTGGGAAACACCATATATTTT.

The rearrangement links TRBV19 to TRBJ2-7; 7 bases are a match to TRBD2. Germline CDR1 LNHDA, CDR2 SQIVND (reference sequence). The CDR3 contains 16 residues. The junction had 9 bases not matched to a gene; V was cut back by 4 bases and J by 0 bases. The CDR3 loop is CASSTQRDPPSYEQYF. The CDR3 DNA is TGTGCCAGTAGTACTCAGCGGGATCCCCCCTCCTACGAGCAGTACTTC.

This clone appeared a single time. CDR3: CASSLYQGGGMNTEAFF. The CDR3 DNA reads as TGTGCCAGCAGTTTATACCAGGGGGGCGGGATGAACACTGAAGCTTTCTTT. The genes are TRBV27 and TRBJ1-1, with 7 positions matching TRBD1. The CDR3 length is 17 residues. J lost 0 bases, V lost 1 base, and 8 bases had no gene match. The germline gives CDR1 MNHEY, CDR2 SMNVEV (reference sequence).

This clone came up once. The gene calls are TRBV15 and TRBJ2-1, with 7 bases that match TRBD1. The CDR3 covers 15 residues. Germline trimming cut 0 bases from V and 6 bases from J; bases unmatched to any gene: 5. Germline CDR1 and CDR2: LNHNV and YYDKDF (reference sequence). Here the CDR3 DNA reads TGTGCCACCAGCAGAGATTGGAGACAGGGCAATGAGCAGTTCTTC. Its translation: CATSRDWRQGNEQFF.

The J gene is TRBJ1-1, the V gene TRBV5-1; no definite D call. Looked up from germline, CDR1 is SGHRS and CDR2 is YFSETQ. This CDR3 region has 16 residues. Trimming took off 4 bases at V and 2 bases at J, with 18 bases between the two ends. The chain's CDR3 is CASSRVPSPTNTEAFF. The CDR3 bases are TGCGCCAGCAGCCGCGTCCCCTCCCCAACTAACACTGAAGCTTTCTTT.

The chain recombines TRBV18 with TRBJ2-7, with D unresolved. The V gene's germline CDR1 is KGHSH and CDR2 LQKENI. The CDR3 is 16 residues long. Deletions cut 3 bases from V and 3 bases from J, with 18 bases between. CDR3 bases: TGTGCCAGCTCACCCAGTATTTTACAGAACTTCTACGAGCAGTACTTC. It yields the protein CASSPSILQNFYEQYF.

The chain couples TRBV5-1 to TRBJ1-3, with D possibly being TRBD1 (5 bases). Per germline, CDR1 SGHRS and CDR2 YFSETQ. Trimming took 4 bases from V and 3 from J, leaving 17 bases between them. This CDR3 has 16 residues. Here the CDR3 reads CASSPGSQGVGNTIYF. In DNA form, the CDR3 reads TGCGCCAGCAGCCCCGGATCCCAAGGGGTTGGAAACACCATATATTTT.

The chain couples TRBV19 to TRBJ1-2; 7 bases are a match to TRBD1. The CDR3 has 14 residues. CDR1 is LNHDA, CDR2 SQIVND, per germline (reference sequence). Trimming removed 5 bases from V and 8 bases from J; junction bases left unmatched: 11. The CDR3 region has the DNA TGTGCCAGTAGTGTCCGACGGACAGGACGGGGCTACACCTTC. It specifies CASSVRRTGRGYTF.

The V and J genes are TRBV7-2 and TRBJ2-2, with TRBD2 matching over 14 bases. Germline V CDR1 and CDR2: SGHTA, FQGNSA. This CDR3 region has 18 residues. The V segment lost 3 bases and the J segment 5 bases; nucleotides outside the gene matches: 8. Here the CDR3 DNA reads TGTGCCAGCAGCTTCCCCGGGACTAGCGGGAGTGGGACCGGGGAGCTGTTTTTT. This encodes CASSFPGTSGSGTGELFF.

This chain uses TRBV28 with TRBJ2-1; 10 positions agree with TRBD2. Germline V CDR1 and CDR2: MDHEN, SYDVKM. V lost 7 bases and J lost 1; bases outside the gene matches: 7. The CDR3 covers 16 residues. DNA of the CDR3: TGTGCCAGCACCCTCCCGGGACTAGCGTCCTACAATGAGCAGTTCTTC. It codes for CASTLPGLASYNEQFF.

The chain links TRBV30 to TRBJ2-3, with 7 bases matching TRBD2. Germline assignment: CDR1 GTSNPN and CDR2 SVGIG (reference sequence). The trim removed 3 bases at V and 1 base at J, leaving 7 bases unmatched. The CDR3 totals 15 residues. The CDR3 region has the DNA TGTGCCTGGAGCCGCGCGGGAGTCGGCACAGATACGCAGTATTTT. It translates to CAWSRAGVGTDTQYF. Combining the CDR3 with reference TRBV30 and TRBJ2-3 gives the whole variable domain SQTIHQWPATLVQPVGSPLSLECTVEGTSNPNLYWYRQAAGRGLQLLFYSVGIGQISSEVPQNLSASRPQDRQFILSSKKLLLSDSGFYLCAWSRAGVGTDTQYFGPGTRLTVL.

The chain couples TRBV4-1 to TRBJ1-4; weak D call: TRBD1 (6 bases). CDR3 length: 17 amino acids. CDR1 and CDR2 (germline): MGHRA, YSYEKL. V was cut by 3 bases and J by 8 bases, with 22 bases left in between. The CDR3 coding sequence is TGCGCCAGCAGCCAGGGGCTCACGGGGACACGAGGGGAAAAACTGTTTTTT. Its protein is CASSQGLTGTRGEKLFF.

V and J are TRBV7-3 and TRBJ2-5; possibly TRBD2 for D (6 bases). Trimming left V 5 bases short and J 5 bases short, with 12 bases between. CDR1 is SGHTA and CDR2 is FQGTGA in the germline V gene. The CDR3 is made up of 13 amino acids. The CDR3: CASSTRDSETQYF. CDR3 coding DNA: TGTGCCAGCAGCACCCGGGACTCCGAGACCCAGTACTTC.

Remarks on this clone: Other DNA sequences in the sample encode the same CDR3. The chain uses TRBV27 and TRBJ2-1; D gene uncertain. The CDR3 contains 14 residues. The V gene's germline CDR1 is MNHEY and CDR2 SMNVEV (reference sequence). The ends were cut back, 6 bases at V and 0 bases at J, with 9 bases in the middle. The DNA for the CDR3 is TGTGCCAGCAGCCGCGAAGGCTCCTACAATGAGCAGTTCTTC. Translating it yields CASSREGSYNEQFF.

This clone has a single count. J is TRBJ1-2 and V is TRBV9, with D unresolved. This CDR3 spans 12 amino acids. V was shortened by 2 bases and J by 8 bases, with 10 bases between the two germline ends. Germline V gene data show CDR1 as SGDLS and CDR2 as YYNGEE. The CDR3 DNA reads TGTGCCAGCAGCGTCGGTTCGGGGGGCTACACCTTC. It codes for CASSVGSGGYTF. The full variable domain, its missing parts supplied by reference TRBV9 and TRBJ1-2, is DSGVTQTPKHLITATGQRVTLRCSPRSGDLSVYWYQQSLDQGLQFLIQYYNGEERAKGNILERFSAQQFPDLHSELNLSSLELGDSALYFCASSVGSGGYTFGSGTRLTVV.

This sequence joins TRBV5-1 and TRBJ2-3, with 13 bases lining up with TRBD2. The CDR3 extends over 17 amino acids. Germline CDR1 and CDR2: SGHRS and YFSETQ. The V and J ends lost 4 bases and 0 bases, in that order; junction bases with no gene match: 5. The CDR3 reads CASSPGTSGTSTDTQYF. Written as DNA, the CDR3 is TGCGCCAGCAGCCCGGGGACTAGCGGGACTAGCACAGATACGCAGTATTTT.

The chain combines TRBV28 with TRBJ2-7; 7 positions agree with TRBD1. From germline, CDR1 is MDHEN and CDR2 SYDVKM. The J segment lost 2 bases and the V segment lost 5 bases, leaving 9 bases of the junction unmatched. The CDR3 sequence is 15 residues long. CDR3 loop: CASSARGQPPYEQYF. CDR3 sequence (DNA): TGTGCCAGCAGTGCTAGGGGGCAACCCCCCTACGAGCAGTACTTC.

V gene TRBV5-6 combines with J gene TRBJ1-1; 10 bases map to TRBD1. The CDR3 runs to 15 residues. Germline lookup yields CDR1 SGHDT and CDR2 YYEEEE. The ends lost 5 bases at V and 4 bases at J; junction bases unmatched: 8. CDR3 amino acids: CASRPDRGLGTEAFF. Here the CDR3 DNA reads TGTGCCAGCAGGCCCGACAGGGGGCTCGGCACTGAAGCTTTCTTT.

The chain recombines TRBV5-1 with TRBJ1-4, with 7 nucleotides matching TRBD1. The CDR3 runs 15 residues. Looked up from germline, CDR1 is SGHRS and CDR2 is YFSETQ. With V trimmed by 3 bases and J by 10 bases, 12 bases remained unmatched. The CDR3 DNA follows: TGCGCCAGCAGCTCGCTACCGACAGGGTCGAGAAAACTGTTTTTT. Its protein product is CASSSLPTGSRKLFF.

This chain links TRBV6-5 with TRBJ1-2, with D uncertain. The CDR3 is 13 residues long. CDR1 MNHEY and CDR2 SVGAGI come from the germline V gene. V dropped 2 bases and J dropped 2 bases, with 6 bases sitting between them. The CDR3, as DNA: TGTGCCAGCAGTTACAACAGAAACTATGGCTACACCTTC. Its translation: CASSYNRNYGYTF.

Points on this clone: This CDR3 is also generated by other DNA sequences in the sample. This rearrangement joins TRBV9 to TRBJ2-7, with 12 bases matching TRBD1. The ends lost 4 bases at V and 2 bases at J; junction bases unmatched: 4. The CDR3 has 15 residues. In germline, CDR1 is SGDLS, CDR2 YYNGEE. CDR3 DNA sequence: TGTGCCAGCAGCCCGGGGACAGGGGGCGCCTACGAGCAGTACTTC. Translated, it gives CASSPGTGGAYEQYF.

In the case of this clone: One end of the junction is discordant with germline, which a read error may explain. Distinct nucleotide sequences in the sample also encode this CDR3. V and J are TRBV5-1 and TRBJ2-7; D not resolved. Germline V gene sequence: CDR1 SGHRS, CDR2 YFSETQ. The CDR3 length is 12 residues. CDR3 region: CASSLGSDEQYF. The CDR3 nucleotides are TGCGCCAGCAGTTTGGGGTCTGATGAGCAGTACTTC.

This chain uses TRBV27 with TRBJ2-7; D is perhaps TRBD2 (6 bases). Germline assignment: CDR1 MNHEY and CDR2 SMNVEV (reference sequence). The V end was cut by 6 bases, the J end by 7 bases, with 25 bases between. The CDR3 runs to 16 residues. The CDR3 loop reads CASRNLPGLGPSEQYF. The CDR3 DNA follows: TGTGCCAGCAGGAACCTCCCGGGACTCGGGCCTAGTGAGCAGTACTTC.

The chain combines TRBV18 with TRBJ2-1; 7 bases agree with TRBD1. The germline CDR1 and CDR2 sequences are KGHSH and LQKENI. V shed 8 bases, J shed 0 bases, and the junction held 4 bases outside the gene matches. The CDR3 is 14 amino acids. The CDR3 is CASTWDSSYNEQFF. The CDR3 coding sequence is TGTGCCAGCACGTGGGACAGCTCCTACAATGAGCAGTTCTTC.